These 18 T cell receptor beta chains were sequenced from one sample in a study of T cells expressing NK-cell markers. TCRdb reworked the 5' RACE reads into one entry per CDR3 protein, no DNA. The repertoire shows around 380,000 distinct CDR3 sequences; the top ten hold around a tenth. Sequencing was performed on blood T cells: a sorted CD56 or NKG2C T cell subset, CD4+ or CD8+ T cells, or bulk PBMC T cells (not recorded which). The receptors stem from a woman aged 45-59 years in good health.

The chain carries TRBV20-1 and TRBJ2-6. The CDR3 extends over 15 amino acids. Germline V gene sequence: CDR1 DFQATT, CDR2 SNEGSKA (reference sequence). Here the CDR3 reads CSARDRGRGANVLTF.

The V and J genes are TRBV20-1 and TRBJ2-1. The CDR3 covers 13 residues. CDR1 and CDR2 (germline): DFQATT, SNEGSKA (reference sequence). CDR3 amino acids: CSARGSGYNEQFF.

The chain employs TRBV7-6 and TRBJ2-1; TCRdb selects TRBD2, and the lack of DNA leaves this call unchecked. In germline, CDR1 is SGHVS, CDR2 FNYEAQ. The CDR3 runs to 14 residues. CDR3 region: CASSWGTSGNEQFF.

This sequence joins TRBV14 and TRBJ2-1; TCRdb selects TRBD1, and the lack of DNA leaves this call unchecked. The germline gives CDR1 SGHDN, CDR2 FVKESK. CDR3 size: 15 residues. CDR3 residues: CASSALGGSYNEQFF. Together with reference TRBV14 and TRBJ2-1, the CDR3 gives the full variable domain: EAGVTQFPSHSVIEKGQTVTLRCDPISGHDNLYWYRRVMGKEIKFLLHFVKESKQDESGMPNNRFLAERTGGTYSTLKVQPAELEDSGVYFCASSALGGSYNEQFFGPGTRLTVL.

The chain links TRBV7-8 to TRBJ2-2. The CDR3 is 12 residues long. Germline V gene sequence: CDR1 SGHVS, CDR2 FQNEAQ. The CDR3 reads CASSWTHGELFF.

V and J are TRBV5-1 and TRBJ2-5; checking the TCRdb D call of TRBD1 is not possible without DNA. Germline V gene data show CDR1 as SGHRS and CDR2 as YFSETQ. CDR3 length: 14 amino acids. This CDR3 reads CASRRDRAGETQYF.

The CDR3 spells CAISDRGQPYEQYF. The chain uses TRBV10-3 and TRBJ2-7; TCRdb designates TRBD1, a call that cannot be tested without DNA. In germline, CDR1 is ENHRY, CDR2 SYGVKD. This CDR3 is 14 amino acids long.

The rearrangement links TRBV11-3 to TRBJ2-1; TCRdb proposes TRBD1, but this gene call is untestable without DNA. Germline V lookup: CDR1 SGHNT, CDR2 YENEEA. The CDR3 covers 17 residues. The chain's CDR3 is CASSPDPREGARNEQFF.

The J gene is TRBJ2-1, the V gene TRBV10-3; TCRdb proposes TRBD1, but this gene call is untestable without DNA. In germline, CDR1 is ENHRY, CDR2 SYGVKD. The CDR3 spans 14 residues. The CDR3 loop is CAISVGTGTNEQFF.

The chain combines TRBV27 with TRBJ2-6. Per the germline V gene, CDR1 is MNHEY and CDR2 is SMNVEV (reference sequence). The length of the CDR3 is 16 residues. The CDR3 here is CASSPTDTALGLVLTF.

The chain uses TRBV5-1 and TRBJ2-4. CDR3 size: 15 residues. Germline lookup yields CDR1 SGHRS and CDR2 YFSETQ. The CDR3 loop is CASSLAEDAKNIQYF.

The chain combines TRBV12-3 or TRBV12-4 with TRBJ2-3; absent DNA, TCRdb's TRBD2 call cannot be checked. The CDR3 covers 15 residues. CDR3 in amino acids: CASSPRLAGTDTQYF.

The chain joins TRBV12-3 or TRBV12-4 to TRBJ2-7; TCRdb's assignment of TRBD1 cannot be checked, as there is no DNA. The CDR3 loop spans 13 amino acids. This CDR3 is CASSFLAGGEQYF.

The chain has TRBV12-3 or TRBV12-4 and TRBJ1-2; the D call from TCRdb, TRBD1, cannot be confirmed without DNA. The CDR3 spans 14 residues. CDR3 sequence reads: CASSLAWRGPGYTF.

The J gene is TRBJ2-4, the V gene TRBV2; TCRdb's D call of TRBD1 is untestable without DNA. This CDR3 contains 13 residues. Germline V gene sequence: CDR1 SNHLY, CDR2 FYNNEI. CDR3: CASRGQGENIQYF.

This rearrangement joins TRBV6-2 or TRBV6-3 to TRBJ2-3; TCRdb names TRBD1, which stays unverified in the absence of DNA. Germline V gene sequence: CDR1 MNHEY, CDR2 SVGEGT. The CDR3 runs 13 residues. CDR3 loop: CASSTRVGDTQYF.

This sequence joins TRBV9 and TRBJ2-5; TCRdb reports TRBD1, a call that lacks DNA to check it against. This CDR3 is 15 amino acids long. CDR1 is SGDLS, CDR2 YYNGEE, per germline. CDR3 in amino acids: CASNHRGRLRETQYF. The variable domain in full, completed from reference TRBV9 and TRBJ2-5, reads DSGVTQTPKHLITATGQRVTLRCSPRSGDLSVYWYQQSLDQGLQFLIQYYNGEERAKGNILERFSAQQFPDLHSELNLSSLELGDSALYFCASNHRGRLRETQYFGPGTRLLVL.

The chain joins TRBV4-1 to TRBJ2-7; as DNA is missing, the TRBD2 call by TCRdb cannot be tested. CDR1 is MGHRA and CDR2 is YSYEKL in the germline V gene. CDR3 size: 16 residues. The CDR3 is CASSSAGTSGSYEQYF.